This T cell receptor (beta chain) appears in the sequencing data of a study of T cells in Graves' hyperthyroidism and ophthalmopathy. The germline V gene encodes CDR1 SGHTA and CDR2 FQGTGA. This CDR3 comprises 16 residues. With V trimmed by 5 bases and J by 5 bases, 12 bases remained unmatched. Fresh peripheral blood, more than 8 ml of it, supplied the PBMCs. This clonotype was observed many times. The CDR3 regions of TCR beta were amplified from RNA transcripts. Researchers ran a first-round RT-PCR on the TCR CDR3 using the HTBI primer set. TCRdb ran MiXCR on the multiplex PCR reads and lists one entry per CDR3 protein. The sample has 140,000 or so distinct CDR3 sequences, approximately 24% seen once.

The J gene is TRBJ2-1, the V gene TRBV7-3; 7 bases line up with TRBD2. The sequencing sample was made of blood. The sequence was collected from a woman between 45 and 65 years old with Graves' hyperthyroidism that later progressed to Graves' ophthalmopathy. The CDR3 here is CASSPRGSGNHNEQFF. CDR3 coding DNA: TGTGCCAGCAGCCCTCGGGGGAGCGGGAACCACAATGAGCAGTTCTTC.